This T cell receptor beta chain stems from a study of blood T cell repertoires in COVID-19. This table comes from immunoSEQ multiplex PCR, and its TCRdb copy is limited to in-frame clones, with some not included. The profile shows approximately 240,000 clones, roughly 82% of them singletons. The germline V and J ends were trimmed by 9 bases and 11 bases, with 23 bases remaining between them. The CDR3 runs 14 residues. CDR1 and CDR2 (germline): MNHEY, SVGAGI. The clonotype originates from a woman older than 75 with active or convalescent COVID-19. Sequenced: peripheral blood. V is TRBV6-5 and J is TRBJ1-5; unclear D gene. For the CDR3, the DNA is TGTGCCAGTCGGGTCGAGTTACGATCTTCAGCCCAGCATTTT. It codes for CASRVELRSSAQHF.